This record concerns one T cell receptor beta chain sequence. Antigen: not known. This sample was taken from a study of blood T cells in healthy people across ages. Then a second PCR, running roughly 6 to 11 cycles, was carried out with a sample-barcoded 5' primer and a J-beta primer mix. From the 5' RACE reads, TCRdb called clonotypes with MiXCR, one entry per CDR3 protein. Here the sample spans around 1,100,000 distinct CDR3 sequences, roughly two fifths being singletons. Study-wide results and limits: A roughly linear fall in TCR beta diversity per million T cells was seen with increasing age. The CMV status of each donor remained undetermined, and this could have confounded shifts in expanded clonotypes.

The specimen was blood. This TCR derives from a young man in good health.

The CDR3 region is CASSQTGTEINTEAFF. CDR3 coding DNA: TGCGCCAGCAGCCAGACCGGGACAGAAATTAACACTGAAGCTTTCTTT. V and J are TRBV4-3 and TRBJ1-1, with 7 bases that match TRBD1. The CDR3 extends over 16 amino acids. V gave up 3 bases and J gave up 2 bases; unmatched junction bases: 9. Germline V CDR1 and CDR2: LGHNA, YSLEER.